This T cell receptor (beta chain) was identified in a study of response to subunit inactivated influenza vaccine. Whole-study results and caveats: Seasonal influenza vaccination, on each occasion, was suggested by the authors to recruit few new T cells.

Details on this clonotype: Its antigen is currently unknown.

One entry per CDR3 protein results from TCRdb running MiXCR on the RT-PCR reads. The sample has hundreds of thousands of distinct CDR3 sequences, 15% to 19% seen once; the top ten hold around 10%. J gave up 9 bases and V 6 bases, and 10 bases lay outside the gene matches. The CDR3 is made up of 13 amino acids. The TCR was taken from a man aged 50 to 59 who received an inactivated influenza vaccine. The input for sequencing was PBMCs from blood, taken about 11 days after vaccination. The genes are TRBV12-3 or TRBV12-4 and TRBJ1-1; the match to TRBD1 covers 7 bases. The CDR3 loop is CASSAAKGAKAFF. The CDR3 nucleotides read TGTGCCAGCAGCGCAGCCAAGGGGGCCAAAGCTTTCTTT.